The entry that follows covers one T cell receptor (beta chain) sequence. Its antigen remains unidentified. The data were taken from a study of post-analysis software for immune sequencing data. Study-wide context: The disease courses covered relapsing-remitting, secondary progressive and progressive-relapsing multiple sclerosis.

Included in the TCR beta cDNA libraries were unique molecular identifiers. Some 500,000 cDNA molecules were recovered from an input of 1 to 10 million T cells. MiXCR was run by TCRdb on the PCR reads, yielding one entry per CDR3 protein. Counted here are some 260,000 distinct CDR3 sequences, 35% to 40% occurring once; the ten biggest clones make up 4% to 6%. The CDR3 contains 14 residues. V gave up 9 bases and J gave up 8 bases; unmatched junction bases: 13. The V gene's germline CDR1 is LNHNV and CDR2 YYDKDF (reference sequence). Overall study findings and caveats: TRBV segments more frequent in patients than in controls numbered a few and included TRBV5-6, TRBV5-1 and TRBV20-1. Samples sharing a preparation batch grouped tightly together when assessed by F measure.

V usage is TRBV15 and J usage is TRBJ2-1; 7 nucleotides agree with TRBD2. Sequenced material: blood. The sequence derives from a girl between 5 and 17 years old with multiple sclerosis. CDR3 residues: CATARGGPVDEQFF. CDR3 coding DNA: TGTGCCACTGCAAGGGGAGGGCCCGTAGATGAGCAGTTCTTC. Filled out from reference TRBV15 and TRBJ2-1, the complete variable domain reads DAMVIQNPRYQVTQFGKPVTLSCSQTLNHNVMYWYQQKSSQAPKLLFHYYDKDFNNEADTPDNFQSRRPNTSFCFLDIRSPGLGDTAMYLCATARGGPVDEQFFGPGTRLTVL.